This TCR beta chain originates from a study of blood T cell repertoires in COVID-19. Background on the study: Samples representing acute and convalescent COVID-19 were sourced from the United States, Italy and Spain. Sample material is recorded as cDNA or gDNA derived from T cells, B-cell-depleted T cells, or PBMCs.

Trimming took 2 bases from V and 0 from J; bases not matched to a gene: 7. CDR1 and CDR2 from the germline V gene are LNHNV and YYDKDF (reference sequence). The length of the CDR3 is 17 residues. Per the original methods: Counts of nucleated cells, estimated from reference gene primer amplification, were obtained. The protocol was immunoSEQ multiplex PCR, while the TCRdb copy is restricted to in-frame clones and leaves out a portion. V, J and clone size are taken as reported in that table, and D and trimming were inferred from the DNA itself. The sample lists some 150,000 clones; around nine tenths were seen once. This clone was observed once.

The receptor's source is a man between 65 and 80 years old with acute or convalescent COVID-19. The specimen sequenced was peripheral blood. The chain joins TRBV15 to TRBJ1-5; 7 nucleotides align to TRBD1. This CDR3 is CATSRSRGTDSNQPQHF. The CDR3 coding sequence is TGTGCCACCAGCAGATCCCGTGGGACAGATAGCAATCAGCCCCAGCATTTT.